The 18 T cell receptor beta chains given below trace back to one sample, sequenced in a study of blood T cell repertoires in COVID-19. The assay was immunoSEQ multiplex PCR, and TCRdb's table has in-frame clones only and misses some. The sample lists around 250,000 clones; roughly 89% were seen once. The specimen sequenced was peripheral blood. The receptor set was obtained from a woman aged 35 to 49 who had recovered from COVID-19.

This clone was observed a few times. At the DNA level, this CDR3 is encoded by other sequences in the same sample as well. The chain is built from TRBV5-1 and TRBJ1-1; a possible D gene is TRBD1 (5 bases). V shed 0 bases and J shed 1 base, with 7 bases lying between them. Germline V lookup: CDR1 SGHRS, CDR2 YFSETQ. The CDR3 extends over 14 amino acids. The CDR3, as DNA: TGCGCCAGCAGCTTGGGACAGCAGAACACTGAAGCTTTCTTT. Its protein product is CASSLGQQNTEAFF.

The V gene is TRBV11-2, the J gene TRBJ1-1; perhaps TRBD1 as D (6 bases). The germline gives CDR1 SGHAT, CDR2 FQNNGV. Trimming removed 5 bases at V and 11 bases at J, with 12 bases between. The CDR3 loop spans 11 amino acids. The CDR3 coding sequence is TGTGCCAGCAGCCCCGACAGGAAGGCTTTCTTT. Translation: CASSPDRKAFF.

This clone was seen more than once but under ten times. The V and J genes are TRBV23-1 and TRBJ2-7, with D uncertain. TRBV23-1 is sorted into the ORF group, with uncertain function. Trimming pared 0 bases from V and 5 bases from J, leaving 20 bases between. CDR3 size: 17 residues. The CDR3, as DNA: TGCGCCAGCAGTCAATCGTTGGGTGGCACCAGACTTCACGAGCAGTACTTC. Translation: CASSQSLGGTRLHEQYF.

In its sample, this clone was seen a few times. The rearrangement links TRBV15 to TRBJ1-5; D uncertain. CDR3 size: 14 residues. V lost 0 bases and J 4 bases, leaving 7 bases between the germline ends. CDR1 and CDR2 from the germline V gene are LNHNV and YYDKDF (reference sequence). Here the CDR3 reads CATSREVANQPQHF. Here the CDR3 DNA reads TGTGCCACCAGCAGAGAGGTAGCTAATCAGCCCCAGCATTTT. The variable domain in full, with the rest retrieved from reference TRBV15 and TRBJ1-5, is DAMVIQNPRYQVTQFGKPVTLSCSQTLNHNVMYWYQQKSSQAPKLLFHYYDKDFNNEADTPDNFQSRRPNTSFCFLDIRSPGLGDTAMYLCATSREVANQPQHFGDGTRLSIL.

The CDR3 loop reads CASTFRDYLQETQYF. DNA of the CDR3: TGTGCCAGCACCTTCCGGGACTACCTACAAGAGACCCAGTACTTC. The rearrangement uses TRBV6-5 and TRBJ2-5, with 7 bases fitting TRBD2. V trimming: 7 bases; J trimming: 2 bases; junction bases outside the gene matches: 10. CDR1 is MNHEY, CDR2 SVGAGI, per germline. CDR3 length equals 15 residues.

V and J are TRBV7-2 and TRBJ1-2; D is unresolved. The germline V gene has CDR1 SGHTA and CDR2 FQGNSA. The CDR3 totals 13 residues. V lost 3 bases to trimming and J lost 1 base, with 6 bases between them. The CDR3 DNA is TGTGCCAGCAGCTTCCTGAGTAACTATGGCTACACCTTC. Protein product: CASSFLSNYGYTF. Looking up the rest from reference TRBV7-2 and TRBJ1-2 gives the full variable domain: GAGVSQSPSNKVTEKGKDVELRCDPISGHTALYWYRQSLGQGLEFLIYFQGNSAPDKSGLPSDRFSAERTGGSVSTLTIQRTQQEDSAVYLCASSFLSNYGYTFGSGTRLTVV.

The J gene is TRBJ2-5, the V gene TRBV5-8, with no clear D. The CDR3 has 14 amino acids. CDR1 SGHTS and CDR2 YDEGEE come from the germline V gene. V shed 6 bases and J shed 0 bases, with 12 bases lying between them. In nucleotides, the CDR3 is TGTGCCAGCACCAGTGGGCAGAACCAAGAGACCCAGTACTTC. Translated, it gives CASTSGQNQETQYF.

CDR3 in DNA: TGTGCCAGCACCGGGACTAGAGGGGATACGCAGTATTTT. This encodes CASTGTRGDTQYF. The chain uses TRBV2 and TRBJ2-3; 8 bases map to TRBD2. The CDR3 sequence is 13 residues long. Germline-derived CDR1 and CDR2 are SNHLY and FYNNEI. V lost 7 bases to trimming and J lost 6 bases; unmatched junction nucleotides: 6.

The chain uses TRBV3-1 (or the pseudogene TRBV3-2) and TRBJ2-1; the D gene is possibly TRBD2 (6 bases). This CDR3 is built from 15 residues. V lost 2 bases and J lost 9, with 17 bases in between. Germline V gene sequence: CDR1 LGHDT, CDR2 YNNKEL (reference sequence). The CDR3 sequence: CASSQTASWGGEQFF. DNA of the CDR3: TGTGCCAGCAGCCAAACCGCGTCGTGGGGAGGTGAGCAGTTCTTC.

This sequence joins TRBV5-1 and TRBJ1-6; the match to TRBD1 covers 8 bases. Germline lookup yields CDR1 SGHRS and CDR2 YFSETQ. The CDR3 is 16 amino acids. V lost 7 bases and J lost 10; bases outside the gene matches: 16. The CDR3, as DNA: TGCGCCAGCCGGCAAGACAAGGGACAGGTCAGCTCACCCCTCCACTTT. Protein sequence: CASRQDKGQVSSPLHF.

This clone was recorded once. The chain carries TRBV5-4 and TRBJ2-7, with 9 nucleotides matching TRBD1. The J segment lost 4 bases and the V segment lost 1 base, leaving 6 bases of the junction unmatched. In germline, CDR1 is SGHNT, CDR2 YYREEE (reference sequence). The CDR3 totals 15 residues. CDR3 DNA sequence: TGTGCCAGCAGCTTGAAGACAGGGGGGGAGTACGAGCAGTACTTC. It specifies CASSLKTGGEYEQYF.

A single count supports this clone. This chain uses TRBV6-5 with TRBJ1-2, with 10 bases aligning to TRBD1. Germline V CDR1 and CDR2: MNHEY, SVGAGI. CDR3 length: 14 residues. Trimming cost V 5 bases and J 2 bases; bases outside gene matches: 2. The CDR3 spells CASSTGQGNYGYTF. In DNA form, the CDR3 reads TGTGCCAGCAGTACGGGACAGGGGAACTATGGCTACACCTTC.

This clone was found many times. The V call is TRBV7-9, the J call TRBJ1-2, with D uncertain. CDR1 is SEHNR and CDR2 is FQNEAQ in the germline V gene (reference sequence). V dropped 1 base and J dropped 4 bases, with 13 bases sitting between them. The CDR3 consists of 15 residues. The CDR3 sequence is CASSLVTSRGYGYTF. CDR3 nucleotides: TGTGCCAGCAGCTTAGTAACGTCCCGAGGCTATGGCTACACCTTC.

The chain carries TRBV30 and TRBJ2-5; 9 bases agree with TRBD2. The CDR3 has 15 residues. CDR1 is GTSNPN and CDR2 is SVGIG in the germline V gene (reference sequence). V lost 3 bases, J lost 5 bases, and 10 bases stayed unmatched. In nucleotides, the CDR3 is TGTGCCTGGAGCGGCTACGGGACTAGCCGGGAGACCCAGTACTTC. It codes for CAWSGYGTSRETQYF.

The chain carries TRBV6-5 and TRBJ2-5; a possible D gene is TRBD2 (7 bases). The CDR3 is 15 residues long. V gave up 8 bases and J gave up 5 bases, with 21 bases separating them. Germline CDR1 MNHEY, CDR2 SVGAGI. The DNA of the CDR3 is TGTGCCAGCTCGCATAATGGGGGGGCGTGGGAGACCCAGTACTTC. As protein: CASSHNGGAWETQYF.

This chain links TRBV5-4 with TRBJ1-3; TRBD1 agrees at 7 bases. The CDR3 spans 15 residues. Germline assignment: CDR1 SGHNT and CDR2 YYREEE (reference sequence). V lost 4 bases and J lost 4; bases outside the gene matches: 8. The DNA for the CDR3 is TGTGCCAGCAGCGACCGACAGGGCTCAGGAAACACCATATATTTT. Residues: CASSDRQGSGNTIYF.

This clone appeared a single time. The chain joins TRBV28 to TRBJ2-7; 12 bases match TRBD1. CDR3 length: 16 residues. CDR1 MDHEN and CDR2 SYDVKM come from the germline V gene. The ends lost 6 bases at V and 4 bases at J; junction bases unmatched: 10. The CDR3 nucleotides are TGTGCCAGCAGCCACGGTCGGGACAGGGGGCTTTACGAGCAGTACTTC. Translation gives CASSHGRDRGLYEQYF.

This clone was picked up a small number of times. The DNA of the CDR3 is TGTGCCAGCTTACAGGACGGTCCAGCGGGCAAAGCTTTCTTT. It translates to CASLQDGPAGKAFF. V and J are TRBV18 and TRBJ1-1; weak D call: TRBD1 (5 bases). The V end was cut by 7 bases, the J end by 9 bases, with 21 bases between. Per germline, CDR1 KGHSH and CDR2 LQKENI. The CDR3 extends over 14 amino acids.